The 20 T cell receptor beta chains in this list originate from one sample, sequenced in a study of cytomegalovirus exposure and HLA in healthy donors. The PCR contained 60 Vbeta and 13 Jbeta primers. The table came from immunoSEQ multiplex PCR; TCRdb's copy has only in-frame clones and leaves some out. The sample consists of around 150,000 clones, 82% of them appearing once. The sequencing sample was made of PBMCs. The source is a girl aged 5 to 17 in good health and CMV-seropositive.

The chain couples TRBV4-2 to TRBJ1-4; TRBD1 agrees at 8 bases. V lost 6 bases and J lost 7; bases outside the gene matches: 4. The CDR3 has 13 amino acids. CDR1 and CDR2 from the germline V gene are LGHNA and YNFKEQ. CDR3 loop: CASRQGAAEKLFF. CDR3 DNA: TGTGCCAGCAGGCAGGGGGCGGCTGAAAAACTGTTTTTT.

The chain links TRBV14 to TRBJ2-5, with 8 bases lining up with TRBD1. Germline assignment: CDR1 SGHDN and CDR2 FVKESK. The CDR3 is 16 amino acids. The junction had 11 bases not matched to a gene; V was cut back by 3 bases and J by 5 bases. DNA of the CDR3: TGTGCCAGCAGCCACCTGGACAGGGCGATAGGGGAGACCCAGTACTTC. Residues: CASSHLDRAIGETQYF.

The genes are TRBV23-1 and TRBJ2-7; unclear D gene. TRBV23-1 is recorded as an ORF, its role being uncertain. The CDR3 sequence is 15 residues long. Trimming took off 6 bases at V and 5 bases at J, with 20 bases between the two ends. The DNA for the CDR3 is TGCGCCAGCAGCCCGAAGGTAGCAGTAAGCCACGAGCAGTACTTC. Protein: CASSPKVAVSHEQYF.

The gene calls are TRBV5-1 and TRBJ1-2, with 9 bases lining up with TRBD1. The V segment lost 4 bases and the J segment 6 bases; nucleotides outside the gene matches: 13. Germline CDR1 SGHRS, CDR2 YFSETQ. This CDR3 spans 16 amino acids. CDR3 loop: CASSGTPGQGTHGYTF. The CDR3 coding sequence is TGCGCCAGCAGCGGTACTCCGGGACAGGGTACCCATGGCTACACCTTC. The complete variable domain, with remaining parts taken from reference TRBV5-1 and TRBJ1-2, reads KAGVTQTPRYLIKTRGQQVTLSCSPISGHRSVSWYQQTPGQGLQFLFEYFSETQRNKGNFPGRFSGRQFSNSRSEMNVSTLELGDSALYLCASSGTPGQGTHGYTFGSGTRLTVV.

The genes are TRBV6-1 and TRBJ1-2; 9 nucleotides match TRBD1. The CDR3 is 16 residues long. CDR1 and CDR2 from the germline V gene are MNHNS and SASEGT. The trim removed 4 bases at V and 7 bases at J, leaving 13 bases unmatched. The DNA for the CDR3 is TGTGCCAGCAGTGTTTTACCGGGACAGGGAACTCTTGGCTACACCTTC. Amino acids: CASSVLPGQGTLGYTF.

The sample holds one count of this clone. This chain links TRBV18 with TRBJ1-5; D unresolved. Germline V gene sequence: CDR1 KGHSH, CDR2 LQKENI. Trimming shortened V by 5 bases and J by 4 bases, and 12 bases separated the two germline ends. This CDR3 contains 14 residues. The CDR3: CASSTRGPNQPQHF. Here the CDR3 DNA reads TGTGCCAGCTCAACACGCGGGCCAAATCAGCCCCAGCATTTT.

The V and J genes are TRBV9 and TRBJ2-7; TRBD2 matches 8 bases. J gave up 6 bases and V 0 bases, and 2 bases lay outside the gene matches. Germline CDR1 SGDLS, CDR2 YYNGEE. This CDR3 is built from 13 residues. The CDR3 protein is CASSVAREGEQYF. CDR3 nucleotide sequence: TGTGCCAGCAGCGTAGCCCGGGAGGGCGAGCAGTACTTC.

The chain has TRBV7-8 and TRBJ2-7; no firm D call. Looked up from germline, CDR1 is SGHVS and CDR2 is FQNEAQ. Trimming removed 0 bases at V and 0 bases at J, with 9 bases between. This CDR3 is 15 amino acids long. The CDR3 spells CASSLAPASSYEQYF. CDR3 nucleotide sequence: TGTGCCAGCAGCTTAGCGCCTGCGAGCTCCTACGAGCAGTACTTC.

Only a few counts were recorded for this clone. The chain uses TRBV5-1 and TRBJ1-2; tentative D call: TRBD1 (5 bases). Germline V gives CDR1 SGHRS, CDR2 YFSETQ. The CDR3 extends over 14 amino acids. V was cut by 0 bases and J by 6 bases, with 12 bases left in between. This chain's CDR3 is CASSLAAQDHGYTF. The CDR3 bases are TGCGCCAGCAGCTTGGCCGCACAGGACCATGGCTACACCTTC.

This clone showed up just a few times. The CDR3 coding sequence is TGTGCCTGGATAGCGGGAGGGCCTGGTGAGCAGTTCTTC. It specifies CAWIAGGPGEQFF. The chain links TRBV30 to TRBJ2-1; 11 bases line up with TRBD2. With 4 bases clipped from V and 9 bases from J, the junction kept 5 bases outside the gene matches. Germline values: CDR1 GTSNPN, CDR2 SVGIG (reference sequence). The CDR3 sequence is 13 residues long.

The rearrangement links TRBV7-2 to TRBJ1-1, with unresolved D. Germline V gene lookup returns CDR1 SGHTA and CDR2 FQGNSA. The V gene lost 5 bases and the J gene lost 0 bases, with 13 bases spanning the gap. This CDR3 is 15 amino acids long. In DNA, the CDR3 is TGTGCCAGCAGCCCGGGAGGTGGGGTGAACACTGAAGCTTTCTTT. This gives the protein CASSPGGGVNTEAFF.

The genes are TRBV28 and TRBJ1-2; the match to TRBD1 covers 8 bases. The CDR3 sequence is 16 residues long. J gave up 2 bases and V 1 base, and 6 bases lay outside the gene matches. CDR1 MDHEN and CDR2 SYDVKM come from the germline V gene. This CDR3 is CASSLLPRTGNYGYTF. The CDR3 nucleotides are TGTGCCAGCAGTTTATTACCTAGGACAGGGAACTATGGCTACACCTTC.

The rearrangement uses TRBV28 and TRBJ1-2, with a possible D match to TRBD1 (6 bases). Germline CDR1 and CDR2: MDHEN and SYDVKM. Deletions cut 1 base from V and 6 bases from J, with 27 bases between. The CDR3 consists of 19 residues. In nucleotides, the CDR3 is TGTGCCAGCAGTTTATCTCCGGGGGGTTTGGGGGGCTCCGCGGATGGCTACACCTTC. The encoded protein is CASSLSPGGLGGSADGYTF.

The V gene is TRBV30, the J gene TRBJ2-7, with 7 bases lining up with TRBD2. V was pared by 8 bases and J by 3 bases, with 10 bases of the junction left unmatched. Germline loops: CDR1 GTSNPN, CDR2 SVGIG (reference sequence). This CDR3 has 13 residues. The CDR3 nucleotides are TGTGCCGGAGCGGGGTCACCTAACTACGAGCAGTACTTC. It yields the protein CAGAGSPNYEQYF.

The CDR3 DNA is TGTGCCAGCAGTTTGCAGGGAGGGTACGAGCAGTACTTC. It yields the protein CASSLQGGYEQYF. The chain is built from TRBV27 and TRBJ2-7; 7 nucleotides line up with TRBD2. After removal of 3 bases from V and 4 bases from J, the junction contained 3 bases not matched to a gene. In germline, CDR1 is MNHEY, CDR2 SMNVEV (reference sequence). CDR3 size: 13 residues.

The chain links TRBV18 to TRBJ2-6, with 7 positions matching TRBD2. Per the germline V gene, CDR1 is KGHSH and CDR2 is LQKENI. Trimming took 6 bases from V and 0 from J; bases not matched to a gene: 20. This CDR3 region has 21 residues. CDR3 in amino acids: CASSPRGAGLAGLSGANVLTF. For the CDR3, the DNA is TGTGCCAGCTCGCCCCGAGGGGCCGGGTTAGCGGGTCTCTCTGGGGCCAACGTCCTGACTTTC.

This clone was observed a handful of times. This chain uses TRBV9 with TRBJ2-2; a possible D gene is TRBD2 (7 bases). Germline CDR1 is SGDLS and CDR2 is YYNGEE. The V and J ends lost 4 bases and 7 bases respectively, with 14 bases between them. This CDR3 has 14 amino acids. CDR3 amino acids: CASSPWGGRGELFF. CDR3 nucleotide sequence: TGTGCCAGCAGCCCGTGGGGGGGGCGCGGGGAGCTGTTTTTT.

This rearrangement joins TRBV29-1 to TRBJ1-3; D gene ambiguous. CDR1 is SQVTM and CDR2 is ANQGSEA in the germline V gene. This CDR3 spans 11 amino acids. The V end was cut by 3 bases, the J end by 4 bases, with 4 bases between. DNA of the CDR3: TGCAGCGTTGACGGGGGAAACACCATATATTTT. It encodes CSVDGGNTIYF.

This clone was detected a few times. J is TRBJ2-5 and V is TRBV30; 9 bases map to TRBD1. After removal of 3 bases from V and 3 bases from J, the junction contained 2 bases not matched to a gene. CDR3 size: 13 residues. The V gene's germline CDR1 is GTSNPN and CDR2 SVGIG (reference sequence). CDR3 coding DNA: TGTGCCTGGAGACAGGGGGCTAAAGAGACCCAGTACTTC. Translating gives CAWRQGAKETQYF.

The chain links TRBV28 to TRBJ2-4; TRBD2 matches 11 bases. Germline V CDR1 and CDR2: MDHEN, SYDVKM. V trimming: 6 bases; J trimming: 0 bases; junction bases outside the gene matches: 4. This CDR3 is built from 16 residues. In DNA, the CDR3 is TGTGCCAGCAGCCTCACTAGCGGGAGAGCCAAAAACATTCAGTACTTC. It encodes CASSLTSGRAKNIQYF.